This T cell receptor (beta chain) was obtained from a study of CD8 T cells in Susac syndrome (dated by TCRdb to between 2018 and 2021). Some background on the complete study: Repertoire sequencing was used to test whether CD8+ T cell activation and differentiation in Susac syndrome was antigen driven. General conclusions and limits of the study: The TCR sequencing and HLA analysis was acknowledged to have included a relatively small number of individuals.

RNA was extracted using the RNeasy kit, and about 0.45 to 1 ug of the RNA was reverse transcribed with random hexamers. The immunoSEQ multiplex PCR assay, which covers 54 Vbeta and 13 Jbeta segments, was used to amplify TCR beta CDR3 regions. Bias from PCR amplification was corrected by using a synthetic template baseline for primer optimization and for computational correction. On the authors' methods: Only productive sequences were kept, with reads annotated to V, D and J genes according to IMGT and analyzed in immunoSEQ Analyzer. To calculate clonality, Shannon entropy was normalized by log2 of the number of productive unique sequences and then subtracted from one. Public and private clones were assessed among the 100 most prevalent clones of each patient and control. Clones were defined as Susac-specific when absent from the healthy and MS cohorts, from approximately 1,100 published viral clones and from other ImmuneACCESS disease sequences. TCRdb reran the public reads through fastp at Q25 and MiXCR, keeping productive beta chains. When rows share a CDR3 protein, they turn into one entry using the most common DNA and genes. These V and J calls derive from TCRdb rather than the authors' analysis. The table for this sample lists 300,000 to 350,000 distinct CDR3 sequences; roughly 94% of them were counted only once. The top ten clonotypes cover roughly 0.07% of the sample.

Concerning this clonotype itself: Its antigen specificity is not known. Base quality data are lacking; no much larger clone is found one base away.

Peripheral blood CD8+ and CD4+ T cells from healthy donors, Susac syndrome patients and multiple sclerosis patients were profiled using high-throughput TCR beta sequencing. The multiple sclerosis controls were treatment-naive patients who had stable or active relapsing-remitting disease and met the revised McDonald criteria. CD8+ TEMRA cells were enriched by FACS, while bulk CD8+ and CD4+ T cells were purified by magnetic negative isolation. Blood was collected in EDTA tubes and processed within 24 hours, with PBMCs isolated through density gradient centrifugation. PBMCs intended for TCR sequencing were cryopreserved in liquid nitrogen and thawed later in a water bath at 37 degrees C. The sorted or isolated CD4+, CD8+ and CD8+ TEMRA cells had a purity of 90% or higher. The sequence derives from a human donor with multiple sclerosis. The sequencing input was CD4+ T cells from PBMCs.

In nucleotides, the sequence is TGCAGCGTTCACGGACTGAGTCGGGGAGATGAAGATACGCAGTATTTT. Its coded protein is CSVHGLSRGDEDTQYF. The sequence is built from TRBV29-1 and TRBJ2-3, with a tentative D gene TRBD2 over 5 matching bases. V is clipped by 5 bases and J by 5 bases, and the sequence between their germline boundaries is 23 bases long. The CDR3, cysteine through phenylalanine, is 16 amino acids long. The kept DNA is CDR3 alone, 48 bases in frame from the first base. The CDR1 and CDR2 encoded by the germline V gene are SQVTM and ANQGSEA.